This T cell receptor beta chain was observed in a study of shared clonotypes between healthy human individuals. Clones were read by immunoSEQ multiplex PCR, and TCRdb kept only the in-frame ones, dropping some. The sample has about 510,000 clones; roughly 79% are singletons. The CDR3 runs 14 residues. The germline gives CDR1 GTSNPN, CDR2 SVGIG (reference sequence). Losses at the gene ends were 0 bases for V and 5 bases for J; bases not matched to a gene: 3. The sequence derives from a woman aged 40 to 50 in good health. Some clones in this sample may be carry-over from other donors' samples. The sequenced sample was PBMCs. This chain connects TRBV30 to TRBJ2-1; 8 nucleotides line up with TRBD2. The CDR3 DNA follows: TGTGCCTGGAGTGTGGGACTAGGTGACAATGAGCAGTTCTTC. Residues: CAWSVGLGDNEQFF.